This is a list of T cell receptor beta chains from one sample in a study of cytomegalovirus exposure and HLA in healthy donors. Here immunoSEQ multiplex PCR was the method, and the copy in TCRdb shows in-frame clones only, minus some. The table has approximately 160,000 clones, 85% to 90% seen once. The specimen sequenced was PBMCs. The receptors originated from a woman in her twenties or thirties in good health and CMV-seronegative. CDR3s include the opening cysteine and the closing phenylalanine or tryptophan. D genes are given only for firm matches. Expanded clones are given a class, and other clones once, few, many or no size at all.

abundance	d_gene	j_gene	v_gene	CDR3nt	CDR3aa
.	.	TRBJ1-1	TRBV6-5	TGTGCCAGCAGTTCAGAGAGGTTCACTGAAGCTTTCTTT	CASSSERFTEAFF
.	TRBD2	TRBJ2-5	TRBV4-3	TGCGCCAGCAGCCAAGACCGACTAGCGGGGGAAGAGACCCAGTACTTC	CASSQDRLAGEETQYF
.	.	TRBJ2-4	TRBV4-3	TGCGCCAGCAGCCAAGATGGAGGAAGGGGGGCCAAAAACATTCAGTACTTC	CASSQDGGRGAKNIQYF
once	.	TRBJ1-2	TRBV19	TGTGCCAGCGCCAGGGGTTCGGATGGCTACACCTTC	CASARGSDGYTF
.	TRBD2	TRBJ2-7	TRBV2	TGTGCCAGCGATACCGGGACTAGTTCCTACGAGCAGTACTTC	CASDTGTSSYEQYF
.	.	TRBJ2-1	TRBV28	TGTGCCAGCAGTTTTTCCGGCAGGCCGAATGAGCAGTTCTTC	CASSFSGRPNEQFF
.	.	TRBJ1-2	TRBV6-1	TGTGCCAGCAGTGAAGGTGGGGGCGCGGGCTATGGCTACACCTTC	CASSEGGGAGYGYTF
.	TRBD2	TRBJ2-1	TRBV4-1	TGCGCCAGCAGCCAAGTTTCACTAGCGGGAGCCAATGAGCAGTTCTTC	CASSQVSLAGANEQFF
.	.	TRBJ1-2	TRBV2	TGTGCCAGCAGTGATGCAGGGGCCAACTATGGCTACACCTTC	CASSDAGANYGYTF
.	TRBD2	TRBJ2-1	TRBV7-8	TGTGCCAGCAGCCCGGGACTAGCGGGGGGAACGTACAATGAGCAGTTCTTC	CASSPGLAGGTYNEQFF
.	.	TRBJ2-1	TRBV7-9	TGTGCCAGCAGCTCCCATCAAACAGGGTCGGGTGAGCAGTTCTTC	CASSSHQTGSGEQFF
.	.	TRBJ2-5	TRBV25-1	TGTGCCAGCAGTGATCCCAGGGGAGTAGAGACCCAGTACTTC	CASSDPRGVETQYF
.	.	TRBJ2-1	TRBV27	TGTGCCAGCAGTTTAAGGGCAGGCAATGAGCAGTTCTTC	CASSLRAGNEQFF
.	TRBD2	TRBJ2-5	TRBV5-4	TGTGCCAGCAGCTCGGGACTAGCGGGAGTAGAGACCCAGTACTTC	CASSSGLAGVETQYF
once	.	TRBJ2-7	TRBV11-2	TGTGCCAGCAGCTTAGTGGACTATCACGAGCAGTACTTC	CASSLVDYHEQYF
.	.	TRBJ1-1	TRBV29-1	TGCAGCGTTGTGGATTTGAACACTGAAGCTTTCTTT	CSVVDLNTEAFF
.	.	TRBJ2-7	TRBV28	TGTGCCAGCAGTTTGGAAGGTTCTACCGTCTCCTACGAGCAGTACTTC	CASSLEGSTVSYEQYF
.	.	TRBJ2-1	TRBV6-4	TGTGCCAGCAGCGCGACACGGACCTCCTCCTACAATGAGCAGTTCTTC	CASSATRTSSYNEQFF
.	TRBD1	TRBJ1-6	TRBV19	TGTGCCAGTAGTATCTCCAGGGGGCCCTCACCCCTCCACTTT	CASSISRGPSPLHF
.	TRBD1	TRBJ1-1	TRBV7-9	TGTGCCAGCAGCCCAGACAGGGTGAACACTGAAGCTTTCTTT	CASSPDRVNTEAFF
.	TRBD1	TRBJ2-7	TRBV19	TGTGCCAGTTCAGGGGGCGCCGTCTACGAGCAGTACTTC	CASSGGAVYEQYF
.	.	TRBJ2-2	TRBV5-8	TGTGCCAGCAGCTTTTGGTCTGGGCGGGAGCTGTTTTTT	CASSFWSGRELFF
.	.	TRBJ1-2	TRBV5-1	TGCGCCAGCAGCTTGAACACGGATGGCTACACCTTC	CASSLNTDGYTF
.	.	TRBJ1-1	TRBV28	TGTGCCAGCAGGCCAGTAGGGGGAGCGGGACTTACTGAAGCTTTCTTT	CASRPVGGAGLTEAFF
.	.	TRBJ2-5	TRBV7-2	TGTGCCAGCAGCTTCCCGGGCCTCAGGACCCAGTACTTC	CASSFPGLRTQYF
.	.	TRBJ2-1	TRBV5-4	TGTGCCAGCAGCTTGGAGGTAGCGCGCTATGAGCAGTTCTTC	CASSLEVARYEQFF
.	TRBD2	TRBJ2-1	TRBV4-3	TGCGCCAGCAGCCCAGAGGGCTGGAAAGGGACTAGCGGGAGATCCTACAATGAGCAGTTCTTC	CASSPEGWKGTSGRSYNEQFF
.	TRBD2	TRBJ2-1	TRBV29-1	TGCAGCGTTGAAGGAGGCGGGAGGGCCTACAATGAGCAGTTCTTC	CSVEGGGRAYNEQFF
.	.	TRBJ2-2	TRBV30	TGTGCAACGACAGAGACCGGGGAGCTGTTTTTT	CATTETGELFF
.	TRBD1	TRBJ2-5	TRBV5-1	TGCGCCAGCAGCGGGAACAGGGGACAAGAGACCCAGTACTTC	CASSGNRGQETQYF
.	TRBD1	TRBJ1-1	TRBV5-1	TGCGCCAGCAGCTTGGCGGGACAGATCACTGAAGCTTTCTTT	CASSLAGQITEAFF
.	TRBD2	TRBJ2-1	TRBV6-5	TGTGCCACCCGGACTAGCGGGAGCAATGAGCAGTTCTTC	CATRTSGSNEQFF
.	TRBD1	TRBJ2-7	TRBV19	TGTGCCAGTGGACAGGGGAACGAGCAGTACTTC	CASGQGNEQYF
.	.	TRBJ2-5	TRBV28	TGTGCCAGCAGTTTATTAGGTCCCCAGGGCATAGAGACCCAGTACTTC	CASSLLGPQGIETQYF
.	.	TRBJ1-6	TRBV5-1	TGCGCCAGCAGCTTACAGGGAGGTTCCTATAATTCACCCCTCCACTTT	CASSLQGGSYNSPLHF
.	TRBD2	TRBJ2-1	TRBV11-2	TGTGCCAGCCGACATAGCGGGGTATCCAATGAGCAGTTCTTC	CASRHSGVSNEQFF
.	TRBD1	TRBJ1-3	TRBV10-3	TGTGCCATCAGACTCTCGGACAGGAGCTCTGGAAACACCATATATTTT	CAIRLSDRSSGNTIYF
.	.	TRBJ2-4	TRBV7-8	TGTGCCAGCAGCTTACAGAGGGCCTGGGACATTCAGTACTTC	CASSLQRAWDIQYF
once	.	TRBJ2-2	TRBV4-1	TGCGCCAGCAGCCAAGATGGGGGACTTCCCGAGAGGGACACCGGGGAGCTGTTTTTT	CASSQDGGLPERDTGELFF
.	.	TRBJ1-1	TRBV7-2	TGTGCCAGCAGCTTAGCATCTACTAACAAGAACACTGAAGCTTTCTTT	CASSLASTNKNTEAFF
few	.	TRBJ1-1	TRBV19	TGTGCCAGTAGTATAGCCCAGAACACTGAAGCTTTCTTT	CASSIAQNTEAFF
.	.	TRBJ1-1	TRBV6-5	TGTGCCAGCGGAATAGAAACAGAAGCTTTCTTT	CASGIETEAFF
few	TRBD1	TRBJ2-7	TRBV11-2	TGTGCCAGCAACGGACAGGGGGCTACCTACGAGCAGTACTTC	CASNGQGATYEQYF
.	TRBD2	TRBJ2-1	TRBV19	TGTGCCAGTAGTACACTAGCGGGGGGGTACAATGAGCAGTTCTTC	CASSTLAGGYNEQFF
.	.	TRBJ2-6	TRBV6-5	TGTGCCAGCAGCCCCACAGAATCTGGGGCCAACGTCCTGACTTTC	CASSPTESGANVLTF
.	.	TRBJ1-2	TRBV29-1	TGCAGCGTGTGGGACAAGACTCTTAACTATGGCTACACCTTC	CSVWDKTLNYGYTF
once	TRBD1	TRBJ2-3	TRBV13	TGTGCCAGCAGCCTCGACAGGGGATTTAGCACAGATACGCAGTATTTT	CASSLDRGFSTDTQYF
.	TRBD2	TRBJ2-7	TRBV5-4	TGTGCCAGCAGCCCGAGAGCGGGGGCTACTCTCGAGCAGTACTTC	CASSPRAGATLEQYF
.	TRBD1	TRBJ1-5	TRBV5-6	TGTGCCAGCAGCCTACACAGGGGCTTACCCAATCAGCCCCAGCATTTT	CASSLHRGLPNQPQHF
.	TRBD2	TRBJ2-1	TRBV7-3	TGTGCTTCCTCCAATAGCGGGAGATCCTACAATGAGCAGTTCTTC	CASSNSGRSYNEQFF
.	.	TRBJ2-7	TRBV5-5	TGTGCCAGCAGCTTAGGGCGGGGCTCCTACGAGCAGTACTTC	CASSLGRGSYEQYF
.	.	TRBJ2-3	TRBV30	TGTGCCTGGAGTGAAACCGGGGTCGAGGAGTATTTT	CAWSETGVEEYF